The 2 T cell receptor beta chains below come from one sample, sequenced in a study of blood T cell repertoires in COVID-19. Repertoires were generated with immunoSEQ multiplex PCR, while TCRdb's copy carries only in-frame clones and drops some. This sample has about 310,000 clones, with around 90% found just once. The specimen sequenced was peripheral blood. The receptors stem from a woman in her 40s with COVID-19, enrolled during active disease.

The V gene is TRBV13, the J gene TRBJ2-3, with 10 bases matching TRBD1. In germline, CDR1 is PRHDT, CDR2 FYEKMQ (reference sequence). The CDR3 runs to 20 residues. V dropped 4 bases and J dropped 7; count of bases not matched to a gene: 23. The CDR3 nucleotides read TGTGCCAGCAGCTCTCGGATCCTTACCTTTGGGACAGGGGACGGATATACGCAGTATTTT. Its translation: CASSSRILTFGTGDGYTQYF.

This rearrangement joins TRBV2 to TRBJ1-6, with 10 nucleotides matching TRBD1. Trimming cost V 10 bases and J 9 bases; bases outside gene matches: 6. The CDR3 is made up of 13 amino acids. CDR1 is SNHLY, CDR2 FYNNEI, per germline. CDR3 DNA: TGTGCCACAAGGGACAGGGGTGGTTCACCCCTCCACTTT. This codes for CATRDRGGSPLHF.